The 19 T cell receptor beta chains listed next were all sequenced from one sample in a study of human CD8 memory T cell subsets. Researchers made TCR beta libraries via UMI-labeled 5' RACE. TCRdb reprocessed the 5' RACE reads; each CDR3 protein has one entry and no DNA is given. The repertoire table contains some 7,000 distinct CDR3 sequences. The identity of TPEX cells was that of CCR7+ PD-1+ TIGIT+ early memory CD8+ T cells with exhausted-like traits. Sequencing was done on a sample of CD8+ T cells from PBMCs. The receptors originated from a human donor in good health.

The chain joins TRBV18 to TRBJ2-6; TCRdb calls TRBD1, which cannot be checked without DNA. The CDR3 is 17 residues long. CDR1 is KGHSH, CDR2 LQKENI, per germline. The CDR3: CASSPDSLAPGANVLTF.

This chain joins TRBV20-1 and TRBJ2-1. Germline CDR1 and CDR2: DFQATT and SNEGSKA (reference sequence). The CDR3 has 11 residues. The CDR3 sequence is CSADWNNEQFF.

This chain joins TRBV3-1 and TRBJ2-1; TCRdb's D call, TRBD2, is unchecked because there is no DNA. Germline CDR1 LGHDT, CDR2 YNNKEL (reference sequence). The CDR3 loop spans 16 amino acids. The CDR3: CASSQPPGRAFDEQFF.

The V gene is TRBV7-6, the J gene TRBJ2-3; TCRdb's D call of TRBD2 is untestable without DNA. Germline CDR1 and CDR2: SGHVS and FNYEAQ. The CDR3 has 15 residues. Here the CDR3 reads CASSLVQRKTDTQYF.

This clonotype is identified as medium-sized from frequency. The CDR3 region is CASSGDRGRLIETQYF. This chain uses TRBV7-9 with TRBJ2-5; TCRdb reports TRBD1, a call that lacks DNA to check it against. This CDR3 spans 16 amino acids. The germline CDR1 and CDR2 sequences are SEHNR and FQNEAQ (reference sequence).

CDR3 amino acids: CSARARRWLAGEDTQYF. The chain joins TRBV20-1 to TRBJ2-3; TCRdb's D call, TRBD2, is unchecked because there is no DNA. The CDR3 sequence is 17 residues long. Germline loops: CDR1 DFQATT, CDR2 SNEGSKA (reference sequence).

This rearrangement joins TRBV7-3 to TRBJ2-2. The CDR3 is made up of 12 amino acids. In germline, CDR1 is SGHTA, CDR2 FQGTGA. This CDR3 is CASSLFSGELFF.

The genes are TRBV4-1 and TRBJ2-7; TCRdb gives TRBD2 as the D gene, but with no DNA this cannot be confirmed. The CDR3 is 15 amino acids. Germline-derived CDR1 and CDR2 are MGHRA and YSYEKL. The CDR3 region is CASSQTSSGGYEQYF.

The chain combines TRBV25-1 with TRBJ2-7; TCRdb returns TRBD1, unconfirmable since there is no DNA. Germline CDR1 MGHDK, CDR2 SYGVNS. The CDR3 is 13 residues long. Here the CDR3 reads CASSPGLGYEQYF.

The gene calls are TRBV15 and TRBJ2-1; there is no DNA to check the TCRdb D call of TRBD1. The CDR3 loop spans 12 amino acids. The germline CDR1 and CDR2 sequences are LNHNV and YYDKDF (reference sequence). This CDR3 reads CATSGDTNEQFF.

This clonotype is called medium-sized based on its frequency. V gene TRBV7-6 combines with J gene TRBJ2-7; absent DNA, TCRdb's TRBD2 call cannot be checked. Looked up from germline, CDR1 is SGHVS and CDR2 is FNYEAQ. CDR3 size: 14 residues. CDR3 sequence reads: CASSLSGPLYEQYF.

The chain joins TRBV20-1 to TRBJ1-2; the TRBD1 assignment by TCRdb is unverifiable without DNA. The V gene's germline CDR1 is DFQATT and CDR2 SNEGSKA (reference sequence). The CDR3 covers 13 residues. CDR3: CSAGDRNVYGYTF.

The chain links TRBV5-1 to TRBJ2-3; as DNA is missing, the TRBD2 call by TCRdb cannot be tested. This CDR3 is 15 amino acids long. The V gene's germline CDR1 is SGHRS and CDR2 YFSETQ. Here the CDR3 reads CASTPERQVTDTQYF.

The CDR3 is CASSGRQTSYEQYF. The V call is TRBV11-3, the J call TRBJ2-7. Germline CDR1 SGHNT, CDR2 YENEEA. The CDR3 runs to 14 residues.

The chain carries TRBV9 and TRBJ2-7; TCRdb's D call, TRBD1, is unchecked because there is no DNA. The CDR3 length is 13 residues. Germline loops: CDR1 SGDLS, CDR2 YYNGEE. CDR3: CASSPPDGYEQYF.

This chain links TRBV5-4 with TRBJ1-1; there is no DNA to check the TCRdb D call of TRBD1. Germline V gene lookup returns CDR1 SGHNT and CDR2 YYREEE (reference sequence). CDR3 length: 17 amino acids. This CDR3 reads CASSLGVRGTKFNEAFF. The entire variable domain, with the rest obtained from reference TRBV5-4 and TRBJ1-1, is as follows: ETGVTQSPTHLIKTRGQQVTLRCSSQSGHNTVSWYQQALGQGPQFIFQYYREEENGRGNFPPRFSGLQFPNYSSELNVNALELDDSALYLCASSLGVRGTKFNEAFFGQGTRLTVV.

This chain links TRBV5-1 with TRBJ2-7; TCRdb outputs TRBD1, but without DNA this stays unchecked. This CDR3 has 15 amino acids. From germline, CDR1 is SGHRS and CDR2 YFSETQ. The CDR3 protein is CASRDTAAPGYEQYF.

V and J are TRBV7-9 and TRBJ1-1; no DNA is available, so the TRBD1 call from TCRdb remains unchecked. The CDR3 is 13 amino acids. Germline CDR1 is SEHNR and CDR2 is FQNEAQ (reference sequence). The CDR3: CASSGGRTFGAFF.

The CDR3 protein is CASSSRTSGGSYNEQFF. V and J are TRBV7-9 and TRBJ2-1; TCRdb picks TRBD2, but there is no DNA to check that call. There are 17 residues in the CDR3. Looked up from germline, CDR1 is SEHNR and CDR2 is FQNEAQ (reference sequence).